Detailed here is one TCR beta chain. The same CDR3 can be traced to other DNA sequences in this sample. The record originates from a study of Tregs in tolerant kidney transplant recipients. Produced via immunoSEQ multiplex PCR; TCRdb's table is partial and in-frame only. The sample consists of about 240,000 clones, roughly 84% of them appearing once. Sequencing was carried out using CD4+ T cells from blood. This clonotype was sampled from a human donor in good health.

The CDR3 sequence is CASTNGGYGYTF. CDR3 sequence (DNA): TGTGCCAGCACCAATGGGGGCTATGGCTACACCTTC. The chain joins TRBV6-5 to TRBJ1-2, with D possibly TRBD1 on 5 matching bases. The V end lost 7 bases, the J end lost 4 bases, and 10 bases lay between the germline ends. The CDR3 sequence is 12 residues long. Germline CDR1 MNHEY, CDR2 SVGAGI.